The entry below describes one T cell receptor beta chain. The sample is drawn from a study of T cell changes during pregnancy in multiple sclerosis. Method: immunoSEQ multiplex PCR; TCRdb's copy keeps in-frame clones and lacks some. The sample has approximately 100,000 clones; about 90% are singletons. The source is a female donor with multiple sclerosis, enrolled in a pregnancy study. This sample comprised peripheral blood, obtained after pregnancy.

CDR3 in DNA: TGTGCCAGTAGTTTGCGCTACAATGAGCAGTTCTTC. Its translation is CASSLRYNEQFF. V and J are TRBV19 and TRBJ2-1, with D hard to call. Germline V CDR1 and CDR2: LNHDA, SQIVND (reference sequence). This CDR3 spans 12 amino acids. The ends were cut back, 5 bases at V and 3 bases at J, with 5 bases in the middle.